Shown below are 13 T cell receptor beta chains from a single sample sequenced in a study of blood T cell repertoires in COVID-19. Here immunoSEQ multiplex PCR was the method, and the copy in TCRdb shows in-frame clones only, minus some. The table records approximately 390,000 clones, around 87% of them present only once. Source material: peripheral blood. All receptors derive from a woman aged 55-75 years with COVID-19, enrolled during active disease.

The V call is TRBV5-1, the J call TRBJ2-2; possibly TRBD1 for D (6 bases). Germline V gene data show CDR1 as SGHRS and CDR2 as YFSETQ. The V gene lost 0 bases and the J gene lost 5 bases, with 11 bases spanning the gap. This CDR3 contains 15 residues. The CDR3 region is CASSLGQGSTGELFF. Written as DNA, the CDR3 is TGCGCCAGCAGCTTGGGGCAGGGGTCTACCGGGGAGCTGTTTTTT.

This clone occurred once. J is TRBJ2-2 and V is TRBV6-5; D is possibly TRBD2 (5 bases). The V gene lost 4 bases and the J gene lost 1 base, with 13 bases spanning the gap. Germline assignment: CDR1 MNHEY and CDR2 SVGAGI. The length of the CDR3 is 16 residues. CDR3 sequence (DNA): TGTGCCAGCAGTTTTGGGAGAATAGTGAACACCGGGGAGCTGTTTTTT. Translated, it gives CASSFGRIVNTGELFF.

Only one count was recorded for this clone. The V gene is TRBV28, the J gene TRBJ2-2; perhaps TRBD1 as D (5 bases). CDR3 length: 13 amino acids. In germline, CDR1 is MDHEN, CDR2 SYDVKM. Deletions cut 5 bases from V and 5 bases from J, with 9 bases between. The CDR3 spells CASSPRQTGELFF. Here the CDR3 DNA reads TGTGCCAGCAGTCCCCGACAGACCGGGGAGCTGTTTTTT.

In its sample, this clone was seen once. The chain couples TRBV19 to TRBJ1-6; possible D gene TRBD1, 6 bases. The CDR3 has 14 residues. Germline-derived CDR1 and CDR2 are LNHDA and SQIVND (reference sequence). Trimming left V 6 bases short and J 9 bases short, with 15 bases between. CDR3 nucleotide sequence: TGTGCCAGTAGCTCACAGGGTGGGGTTTCACCCCTCCACTTT. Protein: CASSSQGGVSPLHF.

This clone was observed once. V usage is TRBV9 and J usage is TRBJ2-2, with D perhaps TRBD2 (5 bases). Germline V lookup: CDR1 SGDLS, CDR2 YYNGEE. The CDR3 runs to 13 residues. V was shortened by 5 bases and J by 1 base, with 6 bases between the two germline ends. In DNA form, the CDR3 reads TGTGCCAGCAGTGAGGGGAACACCGGGGAGCTGTTTTTT. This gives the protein CASSEGNTGELFF.

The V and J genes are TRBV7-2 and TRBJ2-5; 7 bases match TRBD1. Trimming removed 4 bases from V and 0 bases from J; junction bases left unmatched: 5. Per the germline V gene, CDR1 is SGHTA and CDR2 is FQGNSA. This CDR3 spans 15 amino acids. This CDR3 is CASSSSRGNQETQYF. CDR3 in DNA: TGTGCCAGCAGCTCCTCCAGGGGGAACCAAGAGACCCAGTACTTC.

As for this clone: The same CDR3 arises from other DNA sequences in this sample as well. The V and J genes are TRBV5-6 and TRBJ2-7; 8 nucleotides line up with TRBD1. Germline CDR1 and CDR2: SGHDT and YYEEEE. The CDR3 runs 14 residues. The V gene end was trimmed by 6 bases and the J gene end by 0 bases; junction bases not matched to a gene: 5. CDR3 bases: TGTGCCAGCACCGACACAGGGGGCTCCTACGAGCAGTACTTC. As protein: CASTDTGGSYEQYF.

CDR3 amino acids: CASSLARDYNEQFF. CDR3 DNA sequence: TGTGCCAGCAGCTTAGCGCGGGACTACAATGAGCAGTTCTTC. V gene TRBV7-2 combines with J gene TRBJ2-1; TRBD2 might be the D (6 bases). Germline V lookup: CDR1 SGHTA, CDR2 FQGNSA. This CDR3 is built from 14 residues. The V end was cut by 0 bases, the J end by 3 bases, with 6 bases between.

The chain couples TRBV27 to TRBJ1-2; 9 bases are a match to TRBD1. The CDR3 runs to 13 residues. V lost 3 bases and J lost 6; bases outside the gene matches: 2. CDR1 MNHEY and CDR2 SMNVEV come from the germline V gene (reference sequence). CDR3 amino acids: CASSFRDRDGYTF. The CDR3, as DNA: TGTGCCAGCAGTTTCCGGGACAGGGATGGCTACACCTTC.

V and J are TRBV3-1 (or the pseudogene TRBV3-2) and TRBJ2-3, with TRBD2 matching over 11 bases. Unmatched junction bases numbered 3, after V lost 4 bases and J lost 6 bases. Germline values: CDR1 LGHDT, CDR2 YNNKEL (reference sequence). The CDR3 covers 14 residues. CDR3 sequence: CASSRLAGGDTQYF. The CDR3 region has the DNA TGTGCCAGCAGCCGCCTAGCGGGGGGCGATACGCAGTATTTT.

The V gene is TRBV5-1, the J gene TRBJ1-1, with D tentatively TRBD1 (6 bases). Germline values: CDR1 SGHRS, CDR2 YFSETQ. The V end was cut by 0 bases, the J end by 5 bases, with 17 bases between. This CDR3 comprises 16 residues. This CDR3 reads CASSLGRVGAGTEAFF. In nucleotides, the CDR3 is TGCGCCAGCAGCTTGGGTCGCGTGGGGGCAGGGACTGAAGCTTTCTTT.

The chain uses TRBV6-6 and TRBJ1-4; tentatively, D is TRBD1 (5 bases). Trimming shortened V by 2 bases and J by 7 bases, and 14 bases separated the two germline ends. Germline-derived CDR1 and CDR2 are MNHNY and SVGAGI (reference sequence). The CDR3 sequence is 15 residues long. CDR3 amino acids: CASSYGGGEAEKLFF. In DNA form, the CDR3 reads TGTGCCAGCAGTTACGGGGGAGGTGAAGCTGAAAAACTGTTTTTT.

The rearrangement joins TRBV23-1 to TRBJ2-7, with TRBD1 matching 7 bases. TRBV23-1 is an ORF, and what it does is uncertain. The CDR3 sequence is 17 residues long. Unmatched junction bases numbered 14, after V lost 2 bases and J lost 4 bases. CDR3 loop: CASSQTLQGIRGYEQYF. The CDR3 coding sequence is TGCGCCAGCAGTCAAACCTTACAGGGGATACGAGGTTACGAGCAGTACTTC.